The rows below give T cell receptor beta chains drawn from one sample of a study of blood T cell repertoires in COVID-19. Using immunoSEQ multiplex PCR, the repertoire was profiled, and TCRdb retains in-frame clones only, with some absent. The sample includes approximately 72,000 clones, approximately 87% seen only once; the top ten take 18%. The sample comprised peripheral blood. The receptors come from a woman of 80 years or more with acute or convalescent COVID-19. CDR3s include the opening cysteine and the closing phenylalanine or tryptophan. The order of the fields is clone size, V gene, D gene, J gene, CDR3 length, CDR3 DNA, CDR3 protein. D genes are given only for firm matches. Only part of the rows carry a size: once, few, many, or a class if the clone is expanded.

clone_size: .
v_call: TRBV6-1
d_call: TRBD1
j_call: TRBJ2-1
cdr3_length: 17
cdr3_nt: TGTGCCAGCAGTGAAGGGTTAGGGACAGGTTCCTACAATGAGCAGTTCTTC
cdr3_aa: CASSEGLGTGSYNEQFF

clone_size: .
v_call: TRBV27
d_call: .
j_call: TRBJ2-3
cdr3_length: 16
cdr3_nt: TGTGCCAGCAGTTCCCCCCGGGACTCACTCACAGATACGCAGTATTTT
cdr3_aa: CASSSPRDSLTDTQYF

clone_size: .
v_call: TRBV5-5
d_call: TRBD1
j_call: TRBJ2-3
cdr3_length: 15
cdr3_nt: TGTGCCAGCAGCCAAGGACAGGGGGCGGGAGATACGCAGTATTTT
cdr3_aa: CASSQGQGAGDTQYF

clone_size: .
v_call: TRBV6-5
d_call: .
j_call: TRBJ1-6
cdr3_length: 14
cdr3_nt: TGTGCCAGCAGTAATTACAGGGATAATTCACCCCTCCACTTT
cdr3_aa: CASSNYRDNSPLHF

clone_size: .
v_call: TRBV7-2
d_call: .
j_call: TRBJ1-5
cdr3_length: 14
cdr3_nt: TGTGCCAGCAGCTTAGCAGGGCAGGGTCAGCCCCAGCATTTT
cdr3_aa: CASSLAGQGQPQHF

clone_size: .
v_call: TRBV5-1
d_call: .
j_call: TRBJ1-4
cdr3_length: 16
cdr3_nt: TGCGCCAGCAGCTTGGGAGTGACAACAACTAATGAAAAACTGTTTTTT
cdr3_aa: CASSLGVTTTNEKLFF

clone_size: .
v_call: TRBV19
d_call: TRBD2
j_call: TRBJ2-2
cdr3_length: 15
cdr3_nt: TGTGTCAGTAGTCCCGGGACTAGAGTCACCGGGGAGCTGTTTTTT
cdr3_aa: CVSSPGTRVTGELFF

clone_size: .
v_call: TRBV5-1
d_call: .
j_call: TRBJ2-5
cdr3_length: 13
cdr3_nt: TGCGCCAGCAGCTTGGGCCGGGAAGAGACCCAGTACTTC
cdr3_aa: CASSLGREETQYF

clone_size: .
v_call: TRBV11-2
d_call: .
j_call: TRBJ1-5
cdr3_length: 15
cdr3_nt: TGTGCCAGCAGCCTACAGGGTTATAGCAATCAGCCCCAGCATTTT
cdr3_aa: CASSLQGYSNQPQHF

clone_size: .
v_call: TRBV30
d_call: TRBD1
j_call: TRBJ1-2
cdr3_length: 12
cdr3_nt: TGTGCCTGGAGGGGACAGTACTATGGCTACACCTTC
cdr3_aa: CAWRGQYYGYTF

clone_size: once
v_call: TRBV30
d_call: .
j_call: TRBJ2-3
cdr3_length: 15
cdr3_nt: TGTGCCTGGAGTGGGAGCGGTCCCAGCACAGATACGCAGTATTTT
cdr3_aa: CAWSGSGPSTDTQYF

clone_size: .
v_call: TRBV27
d_call: TRBD2
j_call: TRBJ2-1
cdr3_length: 15
cdr3_nt: TGTGCCAGCAGTTTAGCGGGAGGGTTCTACAATGAGCAGTTCTTC
cdr3_aa: CASSLAGGFYNEQFF

clone_size: .
v_call: TRBV5-6
d_call: TRBD1
j_call: TRBJ1-2
cdr3_length: 13
cdr3_nt: TGTGCCAGCAGCTTCGGGACAGGGGCAGGCTACACCTTC
cdr3_aa: CASSFGTGAGYTF

clone_size: .
v_call: TRBV24-1
d_call: .
j_call: TRBJ2-1
cdr3_length: 14
cdr3_nt: TGTGCCACCAGTGATTTAACGGTATACAATGAGCAGTTCTTC
cdr3_aa: CATSDLTVYNEQFF

clone_size: .
v_call: TRBV9
d_call: TRBD1
j_call: TRBJ2-3
cdr3_length: 18
cdr3_nt: TGTGCCAGCAGCGTAGGGGGACAGGGGGCGCAGAGCACAGATACGCAGTATTTT
cdr3_aa: CASSVGGQGAQSTDTQYF

clone_size: .
v_call: TRBV16
d_call: .
j_call: TRBJ1-1
cdr3_length: 15
cdr3_nt: TGTGCCAGCAGCCAACAGGGCGGGGGTAACACTGAAGCTTTCTTT
cdr3_aa: CASSQQGGGNTEAFF

clone_size: .
v_call: TRBV7-9
d_call: TRBD1
j_call: TRBJ1-2
cdr3_length: 14
cdr3_nt: TGTGCCAGCAGCTTAGAGGGGGCGGTGAATGGCTACACCTTC
cdr3_aa: CASSLEGAVNGYTF

clone_size: .
v_call: TRBV5-4
d_call: .
j_call: TRBJ2-5
cdr3_length: 14
cdr3_nt: TGTGCCAGCAGCTTGGCCAGGGAACAAGAGACCCAGTACTTC
cdr3_aa: CASSLAREQETQYF

clone_size: .
v_call: TRBV2
d_call: TRBD2
j_call: TRBJ2-1
cdr3_length: 15
cdr3_nt: TGTGCCAGCAGTGCTAGCGGGGGGACCTTCAATGAGCAGTTCTTC
cdr3_aa: CASSASGGTFNEQFF

clone_size: once
v_call: TRBV21-1
d_call: .
j_call: TRBJ1-6
cdr3_length: 16
cdr3_nt: TGTGCCAGCAGCAAAGTGTCCCATCCGGGTAATTCACCCCTCCACTTT
cdr3_aa: CASSKVSHPGNSPLHF

clone_size: .
v_call: TRBV9
d_call: TRBD2
j_call: TRBJ2-4
cdr3_length: 18
cdr3_nt: TGTGCCAGCAGCGTCGGGCTAGCGGGAGGGTTTATGAGGACCATTCAGTACTTC
cdr3_aa: CASSVGLAGGFMRTIQYF

clone_size: .
v_call: TRBV9
d_call: TRBD2
j_call: TRBJ2-1
cdr3_length: 19
cdr3_nt: TGTGCCAGCAGCGTAGGACTAGCGGGAGGATGGAGCTCCTACAATGAGCAGTTCTTC
cdr3_aa: CASSVGLAGGWSSYNEQFF

clone_size: once
v_call: TRBV6-5
d_call: TRBD2
j_call: TRBJ2-5
cdr3_length: 14
cdr3_nt: TGTGCCAGCAGTTCTTTAGCGGGGGGAGAGACCCAGTACTTC
cdr3_aa: CASSSLAGGETQYF

clone_size: .
v_call: TRBV11-2
d_call: .
j_call: TRBJ2-1
cdr3_length: 11
cdr3_nt: TGTGCCAGCAGCTTAGGGGCACAGCAGTTCTTC
cdr3_aa: CASSLGAQQFF

clone_size: .
v_call: TRBV5-8
d_call: TRBD1
j_call: TRBJ2-7
cdr3_length: 14
cdr3_nt: TGTGCCAGCAGCCACGGGGACAGGGCCTCCGAGCAGTACTTC
cdr3_aa: CASSHGDRASEQYF

clone_size: .
v_call: TRBV2
d_call: TRBD1
j_call: TRBJ1-5
cdr3_length: 14
cdr3_nt: TGTGCCAGCAGGCGAGACAGGGTTAATCAGCCCCAGCATTTT
cdr3_aa: CASRRDRVNQPQHF

clone_size: .
v_call: TRBV12-3/TRBV12-4
d_call: .
j_call: TRBJ2-2
cdr3_length: 13
cdr3_nt: TGTGCCAGCAGTTCAGTGGTCCCCGGGGAGCTGTTTTTT
cdr3_aa: CASSSVVPGELFF

clone_size: .
v_call: TRBV9
d_call: TRBD2
j_call: TRBJ2-2
cdr3_length: 18
cdr3_nt: TGTGCCAGCAGCCCCCGACTAGCGGGGATCGCGAACACCGGGGAGCTGTTTTTT
cdr3_aa: CASSPRLAGIANTGELFF

clone_size: .
v_call: TRBV12-5
d_call: .
j_call: TRBJ1-1
cdr3_length: 14
cdr3_nt: TGTGCTAGTGGTTTGGCGGTTTGGAGCACTGAAGCTTTCTTT
cdr3_aa: CASGLAVWSTEAFF

clone_size: .
v_call: TRBV7-2
d_call: TRBD2
j_call: TRBJ2-1
cdr3_length: 14
cdr3_nt: TGTGCCAGCAGAGGCGGGAGCTCCTACAATGAGCAGTTCTTC
cdr3_aa: CASRGGSSYNEQFF

clone_size: .
v_call: TRBV19
d_call: TRBD1
j_call: TRBJ1-2
cdr3_length: 17
cdr3_nt: TGTGCCAGTAGTATTAGGGACCGAGGGACAGAGTGGTATGGCTACACCTTC
cdr3_aa: CASSIRDRGTEWYGYTF

clone_size: .
v_call: TRBV19
d_call: TRBD1
j_call: TRBJ1-2
cdr3_length: 16
cdr3_nt: TGTGCCAGTAGTATAGAGGCCCTCGACAGGGCCTATGGCTACACCTTC
cdr3_aa: CASSIEALDRAYGYTF

clone_size: .
v_call: TRBV19
d_call: TRBD1
j_call: TRBJ1-2
cdr3_length: 15
cdr3_nt: TGTGCCAGTAGTATAGCCCCAACAGGGGGCAGCGGCTACACCTTC
cdr3_aa: CASSIAPTGGSGYTF

clone_size: .
v_call: TRBV24-1
d_call: .
j_call: TRBJ2-5
cdr3_length: 15
cdr3_nt: TGTGCCACCAGTGGTGTCAGGGGACAACAAGAGACCCAGTACTTC
cdr3_aa: CATSGVRGQQETQYF

clone_size: .
v_call: TRBV15
d_call: TRBD1
j_call: TRBJ1-1
cdr3_length: 16
cdr3_nt: TGTGCCACCAGCAGGAGAGTAGGGACAGGGGGCACTGAAGCTTTCTTT
cdr3_aa: CATSRRVGTGGTEAFF

clone_size: .
v_call: TRBV9
d_call: TRBD2
j_call: TRBJ2-2
cdr3_length: 15
cdr3_nt: TGTGCCAGCAGCGTATACGGCGGGAGCACCGGGGAGCTGTTTTTT
cdr3_aa: CASSVYGGSTGELFF

clone_size: .
v_call: TRBV10-1
d_call: .
j_call: TRBJ1-1
cdr3_length: 15
cdr3_nt: TGCGCCAGCAGTGCAGGGAACATCATGAACACTGAAGCTTTCTTT
cdr3_aa: CASSAGNIMNTEAFF

clone_size: .
v_call: TRBV6-1
d_call: .
j_call: TRBJ2-7
cdr3_length: 11
cdr3_nt: TGTGCCAGCAGTGAGACGGGTGAGCAGTACTTC
cdr3_aa: CASSETGEQYF

clone_size: few
v_call: TRBV19
d_call: TRBD2
j_call: TRBJ2-1
cdr3_length: 15
cdr3_nt: TGTGCCAGTAGTATGAGCGGGAATTACCTGGATGAGCAGTTCTTC
cdr3_aa: CASSMSGNYLDEQFF

clone_size: few
v_call: TRBV6-1
d_call: TRBD1
j_call: TRBJ1-3
cdr3_length: 18
cdr3_nt: TGTGCCAGCAGTGCTTGGGTCCAAGGGGACAGCTCTGGAAACACCATATATTTT
cdr3_aa: CASSAWVQGDSSGNTIYF

clone_size: .
v_call: TRBV2
d_call: .
j_call: TRBJ1-2
cdr3_length: 11
cdr3_nt: TGTGCCAGCAGTCAATACTATGGCTACACCTTC
cdr3_aa: CASSQYYGYTF

clone_size: .
v_call: TRBV29-1
d_call: TRBD1
j_call: TRBJ1-1
cdr3_length: 13
cdr3_nt: TGCAGCGTCACGGGACAGGGTGGCACTGAAGCTTTCTTT
cdr3_aa: CSVTGQGGTEAFF

clone_size: .
v_call: TRBV5-6
d_call: .
j_call: TRBJ1-6
cdr3_length: 14
cdr3_nt: TGTGCCAGCAGCTTTGTTCAGCGGAATTCACCCCTCCACTTT
cdr3_aa: CASSFVQRNSPLHF

clone_size: .
v_call: TRBV12-5
d_call: TRBD2
j_call: TRBJ2-2
cdr3_length: 15
cdr3_nt: TGTGCTAGTGACCGGACTAGCGGGGACACCGGGGAGCTGTTTTTT
cdr3_aa: CASDRTSGDTGELFF

clone_size: .
v_call: TRBV5-6
d_call: .
j_call: TRBJ1-3
cdr3_length: 15
cdr3_nt: TGTGCCAGCAGCTTGTACAGGAGCTCTGGAAACACCATATATTTT
cdr3_aa: CASSLYRSSGNTIYF

clone_size: .
v_call: TRBV5-1
d_call: .
j_call: TRBJ1-2
cdr3_length: 15
cdr3_nt: TGCGCCAGCAGCTGGACCTCGGGGGGGAACTATGGCTACACCTTC
cdr3_aa: CASSWTSGGNYGYTF

clone_size: .
v_call: TRBV7-9
d_call: TRBD1
j_call: TRBJ2-5
cdr3_length: 14
cdr3_nt: TGTGCCAGCAACCTGGGACAGCACCAAGAGACCCAGTACTTC
cdr3_aa: CASNLGQHQETQYF

clone_size: .
v_call: TRBV5-4
d_call: .
j_call: TRBJ2-3
cdr3_length: 16
cdr3_nt: TGTGCCAGCAGCTCCCAATCGGGAGTGGGCACAGATACGCAGTATTTT
cdr3_aa: CASSSQSGVGTDTQYF

clone_size: few
v_call: TRBV5-5
d_call: TRBD1
j_call: TRBJ2-2
cdr3_length: 17
cdr3_nt: TGTGCCAGCAGCCCACTCATGGGACAGACGAACACCGGGGAGCTGTTTTTT
cdr3_aa: CASSPLMGQTNTGELFF

clone_size: .
v_call: TRBV9
d_call: TRBD1
j_call: TRBJ1-6
cdr3_length: 15
cdr3_nt: TGTGCCAGCAGCTCCATCCCAGGGGGTGGCTCACCCCTCCACTTT
cdr3_aa: CASSSIPGGGSPLHF

clone_size: .
v_call: TRBV12-2
d_call: .
j_call: TRBJ2-7
cdr3_length: 13
cdr3_nt: TGTGCAAGTCGCTTAGACAGGGGGCAGGAGCAGTACTTC
cdr3_aa: CASRLDRGQEQYF

clone_size: .
v_call: TRBV25-1
d_call: .
j_call: TRBJ2-1
cdr3_length: 11
cdr3_nt: TGTGCCAGCAGCCTTGGAGATGAGCAGTTCTTC
cdr3_aa: CASSLGDEQFF

clone_size: .
v_call: TRBV27
d_call: .
j_call: TRBJ1-1
cdr3_length: 13
cdr3_nt: TGTGCCAGCAGTTTGGGACAGAACACTGAAGCTTTCTTT
cdr3_aa: CASSLGQNTEAFF

clone_size: .
v_call: TRBV6-5
d_call: TRBD1
j_call: TRBJ2-5
cdr3_length: 15
cdr3_nt: TGTGCCAGCAGCTGGGACAGGGCTTCGGGAGAGACCCAGTACTTC
cdr3_aa: CASSWDRASGETQYF

clone_size: .
v_call: TRBV6-4
d_call: TRBD1
j_call: TRBJ1-2
cdr3_length: 16
cdr3_nt: TGTGCCAGCAGTGACTCGATCGGGACAGGGCGCTCTGGCTACACCTTC
cdr3_aa: CASSDSIGTGRSGYTF

clone_size: .
v_call: TRBV7-8
d_call: TRBD1
j_call: TRBJ1-2
cdr3_length: 17
cdr3_nt: TGTGCCAGCAGCCCAGAGGACAGGGTGGGGGTAGCTTATGGCTACACCTTC
cdr3_aa: CASSPEDRVGVAYGYTF

clone_size: .
v_call: TRBV30
d_call: TRBD1
j_call: TRBJ2-2
cdr3_length: 18
cdr3_nt: TGTGCCTGGAGACGGGACAGGGGGCGCCGGATGGACACCGGGGAGCTGTTTTTT
cdr3_aa: CAWRRDRGRRMDTGELFF

clone_size: .
v_call: TRBV5-1
d_call: TRBD1
j_call: TRBJ2-2
cdr3_length: 17
cdr3_nt: TGCGCCAGCAGCTTGGTAGCAGGACAGGCGAACACCGGGGAGCTGTTTTTT
cdr3_aa: CASSLVAGQANTGELFF

clone_size: .
v_call: TRBV20-1
d_call: .
j_call: TRBJ2-1
cdr3_length: 14
cdr3_nt: TGCAGTGCTAGTTCCCGGGGGTATTACAATGAGCAGTTCTTC
cdr3_aa: CSASSRGYYNEQFF